This T cell receptor beta chain was found in a study of OX40 agonist ivuxolimab in advanced cancers. The CDR3 spans 17 residues. Germline CDR1 and CDR2: MNHEY and SMNVEV (reference sequence). With 7 bases removed from V and 1 base from J, the gap between germline ends came to 22 bases. The assay was immunoSEQ multiplex PCR, and TCRdb's table has in-frame clones only and misses some. The table lists 70,000 to 95,000 clones, about 87% of them singletons. Specimen: CD4+ or CD8+ T cells sorted from blood, collected in a trial of the OX40 agonist ivuxolimab. The receptor was isolated from an adult with an advanced solid tumor such as melanoma, head and neck, liver or kidney cancer. V and J are TRBV27 and TRBJ1-1; D perhaps matches TRBD1 (5 bases). CDR3 protein: CASMIRPRAERNTEAFF. The CDR3 DNA follows: TGTGCCAGCATGATACGCCCCAGGGCAGAAAGGAACACTGAAGCTTTCTTT.